The 12 T cell receptor beta chains given below trace back to one sample, sequenced in a study of T cell responses to AZD1222 COVID-19 vaccine. Repertoires were generated with immunoSEQ multiplex PCR, while TCRdb's copy carries only in-frame clones and drops some. Here the sample spans about 100,000 clones, about 88% being singletons. This specimen consisted of peripheral blood, obtained on day 0 of AZD1222 vaccination. These TCRs come from an adult in good health.

This clone was seen only once. The rearrangement uses TRBV18 and TRBJ1-1; 9 bases map to TRBD1. This CDR3 has 15 amino acids. The ends lost 5 bases at V and 5 bases at J; junction bases unmatched: 9. Germline loops: CDR1 KGHSH, CDR2 LQKENI. For the CDR3, the DNA is TGTGCCAGCTCAGAACAGGGACAGGGAGGGACTGAAGCTTTCTTT. It encodes CASSEQGQGGTEAFF.

This chain joins TRBV30 and TRBJ1-1; D not resolved. The V end lost 0 bases, the J end lost 3 bases, and 8 bases lay between the germline ends. The CDR3 consists of 13 residues. Germline V CDR1 and CDR2: GTSNPN, SVGIG (reference sequence). In nucleotides, the CDR3 is TGTGCCTGGAGTGTACTTCTGGACACTGAAGCTTTCTTT. Translating it yields CAWSVLLDTEAFF. Looking up the rest from reference TRBV30 and TRBJ1-1 gives the full variable domain: SQTIHQWPATLVQPVGSPLSLECTVEGTSNPNLYWYRQAAGRGLQLLFYSVGIGQISSEVPQNLSASRPQDRQFILSSKKLLLSDSGFYLCAWSVLLDTEAFFGQGTRLTVV.

V and J are TRBV5-1 and TRBJ1-1, with D perhaps TRBD1 (5 bases). Trimming stripped 9 bases from V and 4 bases from J, with 16 bases between. There are 13 residues in the CDR3. CDR1 and CDR2 from the germline V gene are SGHRS and YFSETQ. CDR3: CATLGPGGTEAFF. CDR3 bases: TGCGCCACCCTGGGACCCGGGGGCACTGAAGCTTTCTTT.

The chain carries TRBV18 and TRBJ1-3, with 10 bases that match TRBD1. Per the germline V gene, CDR1 is KGHSH and CDR2 is LQKENI. This CDR3 is 17 amino acids long. V dropped 3 bases and J dropped 2; count of bases not matched to a gene: 7. This CDR3 is CASSPSSGTGAGNTIYF. DNA for the CDR3: TGTGCCAGCTCACCCTCATCCGGGACAGGGGCTGGAAACACCATATATTTT.

The chain couples TRBV28 to TRBJ2-1, with 11 positions matching TRBD2. Germline CDR1 is MDHEN and CDR2 is SYDVKM. The CDR3 totals 15 residues. The J segment lost 7 bases and the V segment lost 2 bases, leaving 4 bases of the junction unmatched. Here the CDR3 DNA reads TGTGCCAGCAGTTTACGACTAGCGGGAAGGAATGAGCAGTTCTTC. It yields the protein CASSLRLAGRNEQFF.

This sequence joins TRBV18 and TRBJ1-2, with 11 bases identical to TRBD1. Looked up from germline, CDR1 is KGHSH and CDR2 is LQKENI. Trimming took 4 bases from V and 2 from J; bases not matched to a gene: 0. This CDR3 contains 14 residues. The CDR3 spells CASSRDRGNYGYTF. CDR3 bases: TGTGCCAGCTCACGGGACAGGGGGAACTATGGCTACACCTTC.

V is TRBV19 and J is TRBJ1-1, with D possibly TRBD1 on 6 matching bases. V was trimmed by 1 base and J by 5 bases, leaving 11 bases between them. The CDR3 totals 14 residues. The V gene's germline CDR1 is LNHDA and CDR2 SQIVND (reference sequence). CDR3 amino acids: CASSIAGVRTEAFF. CDR3 coding DNA: TGTGCCAGTAGTATAGCAGGGGTGAGGACTGAAGCTTTCTTT.

This chain joins TRBV27 and TRBJ1-5, with 10 nucleotides matching TRBD1. This CDR3 has 16 amino acids. Unmatched junction bases numbered 9, after V lost 6 bases and J lost 4 bases. Germline assignment: CDR1 MNHEY and CDR2 SMNVEV (reference sequence). The CDR3 region is CASSPLMDRGNQPQHF. The CDR3 DNA follows: TGTGCCAGCAGCCCCCTTATGGACAGGGGGAATCAGCCCCAGCATTTT.

V is TRBV4-1 and J is TRBJ2-1; D could derive from TRBD1 or TRBD2 (5 bases each). V lost 4 bases, J lost 7 bases, and 17 bases lay in between. The CDR3 totals 15 residues. Germline V lookup: CDR1 MGHRA, CDR2 YSYEKL. The CDR3 loop reads CASSRAGTGWNEQFF. The CDR3 DNA reads TGCGCCAGCAGCCGGGCCGGGACGGGGTGGAATGAGCAGTTCTTC.

This chain connects TRBV16 to TRBJ1-5; D remains ambiguous. V lost 1 base and J lost 4, with 5 bases in between. This CDR3 has 13 residues. Germline CDR1 reads KGHSY; CDR2 reads FQNENV. The CDR3 reads CASSQWWNQPQHF. CDR3 DNA sequence: TGTGCCAGCAGCCAATGGTGGAATCAGCCCCAGCATTTT.

The rearrangement links TRBV27 to TRBJ1-1; D gene uncertain. Trimming stripped 3 bases from V and 5 bases from J, with 10 bases between. Germline CDR1 reads MNHEY; CDR2 reads SMNVEV (reference sequence). The CDR3 extends over 13 amino acids. Written as DNA, the CDR3 is TGTGCCAGCAGTTTCAACGAGTGGACTGAAGCTTTCTTT. Amino acids: CASSFNEWTEAFF.

This chain joins TRBV28 and TRBJ2-3, with a possible D match to TRBD1 (6 bases). With 3 bases removed from V and 4 bases from J, the gap between germline ends came to 14 bases. In germline, CDR1 is MDHEN, CDR2 SYDVKM. This CDR3 is 15 amino acids long. CDR3 in amino acids: CASSLDSRGADTQYF. As DNA, the CDR3 is TGTGCCAGCAGTTTGGATAGCAGGGGCGCAGATACGCAGTATTTT.